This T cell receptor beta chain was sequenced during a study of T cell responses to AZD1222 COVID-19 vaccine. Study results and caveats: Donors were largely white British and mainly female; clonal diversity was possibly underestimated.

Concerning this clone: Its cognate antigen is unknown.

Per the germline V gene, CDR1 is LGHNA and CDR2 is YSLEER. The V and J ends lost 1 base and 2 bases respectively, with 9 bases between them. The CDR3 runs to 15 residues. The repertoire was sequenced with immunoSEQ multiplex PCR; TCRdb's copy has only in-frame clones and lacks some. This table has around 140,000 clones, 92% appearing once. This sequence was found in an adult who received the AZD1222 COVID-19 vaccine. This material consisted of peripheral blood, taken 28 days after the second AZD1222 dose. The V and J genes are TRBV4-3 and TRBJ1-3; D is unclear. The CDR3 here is CASSQAPKAGNTIYF. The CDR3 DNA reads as TGCGCCAGCAGCCAAGCCCCCAAGGCTGGAAACACCATATATTTT.